The source of this T cell receptor (beta chain) is a study of T cell repertoires in cytomegalovirus infection. Whole-study results and caveats: CMV carriers having the relevant HLA were flagged by cumulative public TCR beta family frequency.

TCRdb reprocessed the reads with MiXCR, giving one entry per CDR3 protein. The table records 700,000 to 950,000 distinct CDR3 sequences, 32% of them present only once. V was trimmed by 4 bases and J by 0 bases, leaving 10 bases between them. CDR1 is SGHVS, CDR2 FNYEAQ, per germline. This CDR3 comprises 15 residues. This clonotype was seen more than once but under ten times. Its antigen is not known. The TCR sequence derives from a human donor in good health (CMV status not recorded). Some clones in this sample may be carry-over from other donors' samples. V usage is TRBV7-6 and J usage is TRBJ1-3, with D hard to call. This specimen consisted of cultured CD8+ T cells from PBMCs, obtained from culture after CMV antigen stimulation. The CDR3 is CASSSDGTSGNTIYF. The CDR3 nucleotides are TGTGCCAGCAGCTCGGACGGTACCTCTGGAAACACCATATATTTT. The full variable domain, its missing parts supplied by reference TRBV7-6 and TRBJ1-3, is GAGVSQSPRYKVTKRGQDVALRCDPISGHVSLYWYRQALGQGPEFLTYFNYEAQQDKSGLPNDRFSAERPEGSISTLTIQRTEQRDSAMYRCASSSDGTSGNTIYFGEGSWLTVV.